The source of this TCR beta chain is a study of blood T cells in healthy people across ages. Then a second PCR, running about 6 to 11 cycles, was carried out with a sample-barcoded 5' primer and a J-beta primer mix. Each CDR3 protein is one row after TCRdb ran MiXCR on the 5' RACE reads. Here the sample spans over 1,300,000 distinct CDR3 sequences, around 55% being singletons. In this sample, this clonotype turned up once. With 2 bases removed from V and 2 bases from J, the gap between germline ends came to 13 bases. The CDR3 spans 15 residues. Per the germline V gene, CDR1 is LGHNA and CDR2 is YNFKEQ.

The TCR sequence derives from a man between 18 and 29 years old in good health. J is TRBJ2-7 and V is TRBV4-2, with D unresolved. Sequencing used blood. The CDR3 bases are TGTGCCAGCAGCCAAATTGGCACGCAAACCTACGAGCAGTACTTC. This encodes CASSQIGTQTYEQYF.